The rows below give T cell receptor beta chains drawn from one sample of a study of blood T cell repertoires in COVID-19. Data came from immunoSEQ multiplex PCR; TCRdb stores just in-frame clones and leaves some out. The sample yields under 150,000 clones, around 78% seen once. Sequenced input: peripheral blood. All receptors derive from a human donor in a cohort sampled during active COVID-19. The CDR3 runs from the conserved cysteine through the conserved F or W. D genes are given only for firm matches. Size tells how often a clone was seen (once, few, many) or the class of an expanded clone, and some rows leave it out.

>TRBJ1-4|14|TRBV6-6|.|.
CASSSRGSNEKLFF
TGTGCCAGCAGTTCGAGGGGGAGTAATGAAAAACTGTTTTTT
>TRBJ2-3|14|TRBV18|.|TRBD1
CASSPDRGTDTQYF
TGTGCCAGCTCACCTGACAGGGGGACAGATACGCAGTATTTT
>TRBJ1-2|12|TRBV11-2|once|.
CASSFTGTGYTF
TGTGCCAGCAGCTTTACAGGGACCGGCTACACCTTC
>TRBJ1-2|15|TRBV6-5|.|.
CASSYSSGAGHGYTF
TGTGCCAGCAGTTACTCGTCAGGGGCGGGCCATGGCTACACCTTC
>TRBJ2-7|11|TRBV20-1|few|.
CSARDSREQYF
TGCAGTGCTAGAGATAGCCGCGAGCAGTACTTC
>TRBJ1-1|13|TRBV19|few|.
CASEEPGGTEAFF
TGTGCCAGCGAGGAACCGGGTGGGACTGAAGCTTTCTTT
>TRBJ1-3|12|TRBV30|few|.
CAWLNSGNTIYF
TGTGCCTGGCTTAACTCTGGAAACACCATATATTTT
>TRBJ2-7|11|TRBV18|.|.
CASSEVQEQYF
TGTGCCAGCTCAGAGGTTCAGGAGCAGTACTTC
>TRBJ2-5|14|TRBV6-5|.|.
CASSYADRQETQYF
TGTGCCAGCAGTTACGCCGACAGACAAGAGACCCAGTACTTC
>TRBJ2-5|15|TRBV30|.|TRBD1
CASFPGTGGQETQYF
TGTGCCAGCTTCCCCGGGACAGGGGGCCAAGAGACCCAGTACTTC
>TRBJ1-3|13|TRBV20-1|.|.
CSASIHSGNTIYF
TGCAGTGCTAGTATCCACTCTGGAAACACCATATATTTT
>TRBJ1-4|14|TRBV5-5|.|.
CASSLGARGEKLFF
TGTGCCAGCAGCTTGGGAGCACGGGGTGAAAAACTGTTTTTT
>TRBJ2-7|14|TRBV9|once|TRBD1
CASSVSQGAEEQYF
TGTGCCAGCAGCGTGTCACAGGGGGCGGAAGAGCAGTACTTC
>TRBJ1-1|13|TRBV5-1|.|.
CASSSEHRSEAFF
TGCGCCAGCAGTTCGGAGCATCGGTCTGAAGCTTTCTTT
>TRBJ1-3|15|TRBV28|.|.
CASSLWSFSGNTIYF
TGTGCCAGCAGTTTATGGAGTTTCTCTGGAAACACCATATATTTT
>TRBJ2-3|18|TRBV21-1|.|.
CASIRLAGGRWMADTQYF
TGTGCCAGCATAAGACTAGCGGGGGGGCGGTGGATGGCAGATACGCAGTATTTT
>TRBJ2-7|15|TRBV19|.|TRBD2
CASSIRASGPREQYF
TGTGCCAGTAGTATCCGCGCTAGCGGCCCTAGGGAGCAGTACTTC
>TRBJ1-6|16|TRBV7-9|few|.
CASSSRTDPGDSPLHF
TGTGCCAGCAGCTCCCGGACGGACCCAGGGGATTCACCCCTCCACTTT
>TRBJ2-1|16|TRBV7-9|.|TRBD1
CASSWPRDRFYNEQFF
TGTGCCAGCAGCTGGCCCCGGGACAGATTCTACAATGAGCAGTTCTTC
>TRBJ1-1|14|TRBV7-2|.|TRBD1
CASSLTQGGPQAFF
TGTGCCAGCAGCTTAACCCAGGGGGGTCCCCAAGCTTTCTTT
>TRBJ1-5|14|TRBV7-2|.|.
CASSLYGSNQPQHF
TGTGCCAGCAGCTTATACGGTAGCAATCAGCCCCAGCATTTT
>TRBJ2-3|13|TRBV6-5|.|.
CASSYLGTDTQYF
TGTGCCAGCAGTTACCTTGGCACAGATACGCAGTATTTT
>TRBJ1-1|16|TRBV19|.|TRBD1
CASIGPGQGALDEAFF
TGTGCCAGTATCGGACCGGGACAGGGGGCTTTAGACGAAGCTTTCTTT
>TRBJ1-5|12|TRBV2|.|.
CASSQSNQPQHF
TGTGCCAGCAGTCAGTCCAATCAGCCCCAGCATTTT
>TRBJ2-7|12|TRBV6-6|.|.
CASKDRTYEQYF
TGTGCCAGCAAAGACAGGACCTACGAGCAGTACTTC
>TRBJ1-1|14|TRBV19|.|.
CASSMRAHHTEAFF
TGTGCCAGTAGTATGAGGGCCCATCACACTGAAGCTTTCTTT
>TRBJ2-7|15|TRBV18|few|TRBD1
CASSPSGQGRNEQYF
TGTGCCAGCTCGCCCTCCGGACAGGGTAGGAACGAGCAGTACTTC
>TRBJ2-7|13|TRBV4-1|.|.
CASSLSETYEQYF
TGCGCCAGCAGCCTCAGCGAGACCTACGAGCAGTACTTC
>TRBJ1-5|12|TRBV6-5|.|.
CATLRGGQPQHF
TGTGCCACCCTTCGTGGGGGGCAGCCCCAGCATTTT
>TRBJ1-1|11|TRBV13|.|.
CASSLDTGAFF
TGTGCCAGCAGCTTAGATACGGGGGCTTTCTTT
>TRBJ1-4|14|TRBV2|few|.
CASSGTRGNEKLFF
TGTGCCAGCAGTGGGACTCGGGGAAATGAAAAACTGTTTTTT
>TRBJ2-7|13|TRBV10-1|.|.
CASSPQGTYEQYF
TGCGCCAGCAGCCCCCAGGGGACCTACGAGCAGTACTTC
>TRBJ1-5|14|TRBV28|.|TRBD1
CASRETGENQPQHF
TGTGCCAGCAGGGAGACAGGGGAAAATCAGCCCCAGCATTTT
>TRBJ2-5|12|TRBV20-1|.|.
CSASGGAETQYF
TGCAGTGCTAGTGGCGGGGCGGAGACCCAGTACTTC
>TRBJ1-5|16|TRBV6-5|.|TRBD1
CASSSLTGGLGQPQHF
TGTGCCAGCAGTTCCTTAACAGGGGGCCTCGGGCAGCCCCAGCATTTT
>TRBJ2-7|16|TRBV7-8|.|TRBD1
CASSSLGTGGYYEQYF
TGTGCCAGCAGCTCGCTTGGGACAGGGGGTTACTACGAGCAGTACTTC